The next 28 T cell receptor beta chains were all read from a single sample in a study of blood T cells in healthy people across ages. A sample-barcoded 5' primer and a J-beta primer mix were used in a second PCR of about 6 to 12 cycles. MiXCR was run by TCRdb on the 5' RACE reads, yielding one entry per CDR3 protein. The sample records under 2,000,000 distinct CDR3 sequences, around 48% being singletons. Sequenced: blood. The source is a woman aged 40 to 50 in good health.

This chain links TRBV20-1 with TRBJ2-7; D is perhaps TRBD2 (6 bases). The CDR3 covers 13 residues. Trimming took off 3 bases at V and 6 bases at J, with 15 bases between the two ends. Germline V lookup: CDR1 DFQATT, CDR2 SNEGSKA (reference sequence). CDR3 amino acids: CSASGGTSFEQYF. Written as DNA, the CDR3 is TGCAGTGCTAGTGGGGGGACCTCGTTCGAGCAGTACTTC.

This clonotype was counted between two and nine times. Here the CDR3 reads CASQTTSYNSPLHF. In DNA form, the CDR3 reads TGTGCCAGCCAGACTACCTCCTATAATTCACCCCTCCACTTT. This rearrangement joins TRBV12-3 or TRBV12-4 to TRBJ1-6; no reliable D call. Between the trimmed V and J ends, which lost 8 bases and 0 bases, there was a span of 8 bases. This CDR3 comprises 14 residues.

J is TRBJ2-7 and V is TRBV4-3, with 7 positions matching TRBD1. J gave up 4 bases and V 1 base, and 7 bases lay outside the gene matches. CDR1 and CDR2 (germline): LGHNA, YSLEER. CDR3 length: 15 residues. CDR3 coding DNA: TGCGCCAGCAGCCAAGGGGCAGGGGGAAGGTACGAGCAGTACTTC. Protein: CASSQGAGGRYEQYF.

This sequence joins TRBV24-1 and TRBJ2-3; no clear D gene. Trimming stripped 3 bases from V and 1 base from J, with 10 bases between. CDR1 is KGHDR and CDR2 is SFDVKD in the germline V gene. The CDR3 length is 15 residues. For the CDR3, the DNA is TGTGCCACCAGTGATCCCAATGTAGGCACAGATACGCAGTATTTT. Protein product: CATSDPNVGTDTQYF.

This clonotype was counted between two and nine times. CDR3 sequence: CASSLQGGNYGYTF. CDR3 nucleotide sequence: TGTGCCAGCAGCTTACAGGGTGGGAACTATGGCTACACCTTC. This chain links TRBV7-2 with TRBJ1-2; perhaps TRBD1 as D (5 bases). Trimming removed 2 bases at V and 2 bases at J, with 9 bases between. Germline CDR1 and CDR2: SGHTA and FQGNSA. The CDR3 loop spans 14 amino acids.

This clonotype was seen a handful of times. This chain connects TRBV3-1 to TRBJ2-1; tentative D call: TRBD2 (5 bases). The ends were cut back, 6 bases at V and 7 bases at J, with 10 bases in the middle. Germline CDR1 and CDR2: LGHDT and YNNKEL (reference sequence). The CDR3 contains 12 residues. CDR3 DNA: TGTGCCAGCAGGAGAGGGCGGAATGAGCAGTTCTTC. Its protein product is CASRRGRNEQFF.

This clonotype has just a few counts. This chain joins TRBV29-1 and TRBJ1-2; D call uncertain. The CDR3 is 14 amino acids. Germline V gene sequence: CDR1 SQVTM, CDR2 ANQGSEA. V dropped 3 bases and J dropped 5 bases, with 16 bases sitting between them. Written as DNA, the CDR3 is TGCAGCGTTGAGGCGGGCGGATCGGGGTATGGCTACACCTTC. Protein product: CSVEAGGSGYGYTF.

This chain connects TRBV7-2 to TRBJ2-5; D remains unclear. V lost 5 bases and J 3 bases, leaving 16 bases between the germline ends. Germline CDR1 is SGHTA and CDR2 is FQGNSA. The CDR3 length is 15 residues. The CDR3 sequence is CASSARRRGEETQYF. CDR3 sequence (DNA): TGTGCCAGCAGCGCCAGGCGGAGAGGCGAAGAGACCCAGTACTTC.

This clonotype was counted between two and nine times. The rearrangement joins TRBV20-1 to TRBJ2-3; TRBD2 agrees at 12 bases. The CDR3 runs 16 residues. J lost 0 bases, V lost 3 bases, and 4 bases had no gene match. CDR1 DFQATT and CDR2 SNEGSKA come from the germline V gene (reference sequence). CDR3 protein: CSASRLAGESTDTQYF. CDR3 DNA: TGCAGTGCTAGTAGACTAGCGGGAGAGAGCACAGATACGCAGTATTTT.

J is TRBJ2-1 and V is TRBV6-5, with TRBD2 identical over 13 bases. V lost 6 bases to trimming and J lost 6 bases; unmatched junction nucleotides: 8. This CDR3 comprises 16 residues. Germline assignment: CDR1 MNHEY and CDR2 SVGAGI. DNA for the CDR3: TGTGCCAGCAGCCCCGGCTGGACTAGCGGGGGCAATGAGCAGTTCTTC. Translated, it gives CASSPGWTSGGNEQFF.

The CDR3 DNA reads as TGTGCCAGCAGCAAAGGCTGCTCGGGGGGGCCGTTTGGTGAGCAGTACTTC. It encodes CASSKGCSGGPFGEQYF. This chain joins TRBV21-1 and TRBJ2-5; the table's TRBD2 call for D was not verified on the DNA. TRBV21-1 is shown as a pseudogene. This CDR3 is built from 17 residues.

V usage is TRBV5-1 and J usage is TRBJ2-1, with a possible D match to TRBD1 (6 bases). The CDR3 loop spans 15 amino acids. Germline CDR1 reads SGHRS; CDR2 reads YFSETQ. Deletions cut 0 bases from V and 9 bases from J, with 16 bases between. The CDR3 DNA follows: TGCGCCAGCAGCTTGGATAATACAGGGTCGGCTGAGCAGTTCTTC. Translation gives CASSLDNTGSAEQFF.

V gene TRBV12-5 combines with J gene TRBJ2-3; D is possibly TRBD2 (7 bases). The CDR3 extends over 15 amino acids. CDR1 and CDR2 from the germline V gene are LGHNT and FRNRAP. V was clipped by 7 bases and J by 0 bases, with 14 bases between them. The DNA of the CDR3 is TGTGCTAGTGCCCTAGGGGGGGCTAGCACAGATACGCAGTATTTT. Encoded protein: CASALGGASTDTQYF.

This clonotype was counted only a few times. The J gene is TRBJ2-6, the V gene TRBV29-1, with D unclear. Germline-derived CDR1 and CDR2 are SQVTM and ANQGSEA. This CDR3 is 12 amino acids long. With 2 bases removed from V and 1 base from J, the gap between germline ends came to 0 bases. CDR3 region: CSVESGANVLTF. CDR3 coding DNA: TGCAGCGTTGAATCTGGGGCCAACGTCCTGACTTTC.

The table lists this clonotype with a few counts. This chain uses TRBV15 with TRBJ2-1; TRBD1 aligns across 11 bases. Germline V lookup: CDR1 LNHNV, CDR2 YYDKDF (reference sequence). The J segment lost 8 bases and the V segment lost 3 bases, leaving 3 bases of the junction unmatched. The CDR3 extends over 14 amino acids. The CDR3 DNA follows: TGTGCCACCAGCAGCGGACAGGGGGCTGATGAGCAGTTCTTC. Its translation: CATSSGQGADEQFF.

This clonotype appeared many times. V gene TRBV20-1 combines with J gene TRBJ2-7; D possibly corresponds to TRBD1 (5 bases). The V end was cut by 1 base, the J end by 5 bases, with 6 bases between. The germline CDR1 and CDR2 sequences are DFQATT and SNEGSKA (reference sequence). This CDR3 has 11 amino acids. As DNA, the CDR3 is TGCAGTGCTAGAGTAGGGGACGAGCAGTACTTC. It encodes CSARVGDEQYF.

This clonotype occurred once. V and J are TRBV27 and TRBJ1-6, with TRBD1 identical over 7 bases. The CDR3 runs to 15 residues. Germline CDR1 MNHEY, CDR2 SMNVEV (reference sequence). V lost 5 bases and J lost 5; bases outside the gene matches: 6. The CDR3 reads CASSLRDSHNSPLHF. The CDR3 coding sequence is TGTGCCAGCAGTCTCCGGGACAGCCATAATTCACCCCTCCACTTT.

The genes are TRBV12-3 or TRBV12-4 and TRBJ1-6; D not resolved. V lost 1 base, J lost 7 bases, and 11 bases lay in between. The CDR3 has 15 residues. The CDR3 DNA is TGTGCCAGCAGTTTAGATAGCACCTTGAATTCACCCCTCCACTTT. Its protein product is CASSLDSTLNSPLHF.

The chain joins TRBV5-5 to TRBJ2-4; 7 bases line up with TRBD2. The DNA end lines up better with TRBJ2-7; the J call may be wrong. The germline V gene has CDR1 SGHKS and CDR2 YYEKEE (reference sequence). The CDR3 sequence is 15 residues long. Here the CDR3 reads CASSLPGRGVHEQYF. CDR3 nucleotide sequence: TGTGCCAGCAGCTTACCGGGACGGGGGGTCCACGAGCAGTACTTC.

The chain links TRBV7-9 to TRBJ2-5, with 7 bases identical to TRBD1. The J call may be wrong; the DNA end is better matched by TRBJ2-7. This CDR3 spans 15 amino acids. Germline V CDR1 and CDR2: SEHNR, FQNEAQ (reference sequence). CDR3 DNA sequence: TGTGCCAGCAGCTCACAATGGACAGGAGCCTACGAGCAGTACTTC. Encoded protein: CASSSQWTGAYEQYF.

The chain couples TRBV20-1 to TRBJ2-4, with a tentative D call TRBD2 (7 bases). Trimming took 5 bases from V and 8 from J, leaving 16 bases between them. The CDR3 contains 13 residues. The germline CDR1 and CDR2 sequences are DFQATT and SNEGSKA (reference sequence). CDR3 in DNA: TGCAGTGCTTACAGAGAGGGGGGGCACATTCAGTACTTC. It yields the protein CSAYREGGHIQYF.

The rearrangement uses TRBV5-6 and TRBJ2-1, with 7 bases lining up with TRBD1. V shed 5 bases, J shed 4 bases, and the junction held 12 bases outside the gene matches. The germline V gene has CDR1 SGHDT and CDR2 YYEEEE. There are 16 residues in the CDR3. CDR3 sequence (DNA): TGTGCCAGCAGTCCTGCTATTACGGGACAGTACAATGAGCAGTTCTTC. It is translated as CASSPAITGQYNEQFF. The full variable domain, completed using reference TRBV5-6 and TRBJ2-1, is DAGVTQSPTHLIKTRGQQVTLRCSPKSGHDTVSWYQQALGQGPQFIFQYYEEEERQRGNFPDRFSGHQFPNYSSELNVNALLLGDSALYLCASSPAITGQYNEQFFGPGTRLTVL.

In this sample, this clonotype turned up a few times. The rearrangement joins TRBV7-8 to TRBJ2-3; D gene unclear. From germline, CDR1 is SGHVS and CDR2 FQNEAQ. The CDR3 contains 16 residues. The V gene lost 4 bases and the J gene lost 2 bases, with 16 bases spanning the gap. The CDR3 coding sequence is TGTGCCAGCAGCTCGAACCCGACACAGATCACAGATACGCAGTATTTT. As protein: CASSSNPTQITDTQYF.

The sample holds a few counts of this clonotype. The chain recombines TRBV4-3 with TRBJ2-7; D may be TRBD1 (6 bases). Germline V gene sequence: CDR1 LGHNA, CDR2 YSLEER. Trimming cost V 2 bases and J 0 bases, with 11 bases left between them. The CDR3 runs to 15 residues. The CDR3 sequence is CASSQNRDSSYEQYF. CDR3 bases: TGCGCCAGCAGCCAAAACAGGGATAGCTCCTACGAGCAGTACTTC.

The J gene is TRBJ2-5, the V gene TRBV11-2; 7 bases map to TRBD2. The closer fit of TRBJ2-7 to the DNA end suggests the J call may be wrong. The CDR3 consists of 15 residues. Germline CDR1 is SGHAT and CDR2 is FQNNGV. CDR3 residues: CASSSHQGGQAEQYF. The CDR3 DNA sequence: TGTGCCAGCAGCTCACATCAGGGAGGGCAAGCCGAGCAGTACTTC.

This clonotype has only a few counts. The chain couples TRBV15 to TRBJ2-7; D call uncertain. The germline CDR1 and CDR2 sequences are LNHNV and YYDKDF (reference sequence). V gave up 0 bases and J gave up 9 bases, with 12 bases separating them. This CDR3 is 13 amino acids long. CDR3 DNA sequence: TGTGCCACCAGCAGAGATCACGGCTATGGGCAGTACTTC. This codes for CATSRDHGYGQYF. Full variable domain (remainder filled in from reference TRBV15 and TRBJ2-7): DAMVIQNPRYQVTQFGKPVTLSCSQTLNHNVMYWYQQKSSQAPKLLFHYYDKDFNNEADTPDNFQSRRPNTSFCFLDIRSPGLGDTAMYLCATSRDHGYGQYFGPGTRLTVT.

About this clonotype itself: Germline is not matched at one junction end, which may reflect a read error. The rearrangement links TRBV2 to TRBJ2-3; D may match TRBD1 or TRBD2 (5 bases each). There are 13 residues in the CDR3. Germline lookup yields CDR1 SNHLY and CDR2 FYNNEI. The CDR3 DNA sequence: TGTGCCGGCAGTGGGGACCTCCGGGATACGCAGTATTTT. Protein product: CAGSGDLRDTQYF.

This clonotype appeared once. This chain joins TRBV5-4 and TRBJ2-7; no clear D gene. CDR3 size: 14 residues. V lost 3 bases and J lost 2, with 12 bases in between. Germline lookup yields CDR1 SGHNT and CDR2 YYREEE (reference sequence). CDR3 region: CASSSGQQPYEQYF. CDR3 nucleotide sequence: TGTGCCAGCAGCTCGGGTCAGCAGCCCTACGAGCAGTACTTC.